The source of this TCR beta chain is a study of immune characterization of retroperitoneal liposarcoma. This clonotype was recorded a few times. MiXCR, run by TCRdb on the PCR reads, gives a single entry per CDR3 protein. The table records about 1,300 distinct CDR3 sequences, less than 50% of them present only once. The sequencing sample was made of tumor tissue. The TCR originated in a male donor with retroperitoneal liposarcoma.

CDR3 protein: CASSYSTPGRGGYEQFF. The CDR3 coding sequence is TGTGCCAGCAGTTACTCGACCCCGGGCCGGGGGGGCTACGAGCAGTTCTTC. The V gene is TRBV6-5, the J gene TRBJ2-1; TRBD2 aligns across 8 bases. CDR1 and CDR2 (germline): MNHEY, SVGAGI. J lost 10 bases, V lost 0 bases, and 14 bases had no gene match. This CDR3 region has 17 residues.